This entry describes one TCR beta chain. This clone's antigen is unknown. No per-base quality is available; no much larger clone lies one base away. The collaborating institutions used their own protocols to collect whole blood in K2EDTA tubes. Collaborator samples were shipped for TCRbeta analysis as frozen whole blood, isolated PBMCs, or DNA extracted from either sample type. This sample is drawn from a study of blood T cell repertoires in COVID-19 (TCRdb year 2020). Turning to the overall study: Samples covering the acute and convalescent phases of COVID-19 were provided by collaborators in the United States, Italy and Spain. The material from the prospective study consisted of cDNA or gDNA derived from T cells, B-cell-depleted T cells, or PBMCs. Subjects who had been exposed to COVID-19, were actively infected with it, or had recovered from it provided the deeply sampled blood TCRbeta repertoires that made up the dataset. The repertoires were released in a freely available public database intended as a resource for research on the immune response to SARS-CoV-2. Samples were obtained from the ongoing ImmuneRACE study (first 160 participants) and from approximately 1,200 subjects provided by 6 global collaborators. Sample metadata almost always included a de-identified subject ID, COVID-19 status, age in years and sex. Where available, HLA class I and class II types were taken from metadata supplied by the sample provider and were not determined by assay-based typing.

The junction carries 13 bases between V and J, which are trimmed by 4 bases and 6 bases respectively. As encoded in the germline V gene (reference sequence), CDR1 is MNHEY while CDR2 is SMNVEV. From the cysteine through the phenylalanine, the CDR3 covers 14 amino acids. Only the CDR3 part of the read is kept: 42 bases, read in frame from the first base. Broad study findings and their caveats: The quantity of clinical and demographic metadata differed by source and by participant and was supplied without curation.

The immunoSEQ Assay, a bias-controlled multiplex PCR, was used to amplify TCRbeta CDR3 regions from genomic DNA. As for the authors' bioinformatics: The number of nucleated cells in each sample was estimated by amplification of reference gene primers within the assay. To quantify the absolute abundance of each unique TCRbeta CDR3 rearrangement, sequence reads were collapsed and filtered. For each sample, productive Simpson clonality was calculated as the square root of Simpson's diversity index across productive rearrangements. TCRdb obtained this table from immuneACCESS and retained in-frame rearrangements with V and J assigned. These tables miss some clones; where compared with another copy, unresolved V genes account for less than half of the shortfall, and the remainder is unexplained. V and J calls and clone size are as listed in that table; D and trimming were resolved from the DNA. The sample includes about 69,000 clones, with 85% to 90% observed a single time. More than 4.5% of the sample comes from the top ten.

This clonotype originated in a man aged 50 or older with acute or convalescent COVID-19. Source material: peripheral blood. This chain joins TRBV27 to TRBJ2-1; TRBD2 is perhaps the D gene, given 5 matching bases. The CDR3 reads as follows: CASSSGRMFNEQFF. The DNA is as follows: TGTGCCAGCAGTTCTGGGAGAATGTTCAATGAGCAGTTCTTC.